This T cell receptor (beta chain) was found in a study of memory CD4+ T cells and cytomegalovirus serostatus. Looking at the study overall: Donors were healthy Belgian adults, fewer than ten CMV seropositive and 24 seronegative.

Repertoires were generated with immunoSEQ multiplex PCR, while TCRdb's copy carries only in-frame clones and drops some. The data contain 55,000 to 65,000 clones, less than 85% of them singletons. Germline lookup yields CDR1 KGHSH and CDR2 LQKENI. J gave up 6 bases and V 0 bases, and 1 base lay outside the gene matches. The CDR3 runs 16 residues. The sort gate was single viable CD3+CD4+CD8-CD45RO+ cells for memory CD4+ T cells. Sequencing was done on a sample of memory CD4+ T cells from blood. The chain has TRBV18 and TRBJ2-2; TRBD2 aligns across 13 bases. The sequence was obtained from an adult in good health and CMV-seronegative. Some clones in this sample may be carry-over from other donors' samples. The CDR3 DNA is TGTGCCAGCTCACCACCGGGACTAGCGGGACCCGGGGAGCTGTTTTTT. It yields the protein CASSPPGLAGPGELFF.